Below, one T cell receptor beta chain is given with its context. Its antigen is unknown. No per-base quality is available; no much larger clone lies one base away. This record comes from a study of cytotoxic CD8 clonotypes in ibrutinib-treated CLL (dated by TCRdb to about 2021). Some background on the complete study: In this cohort, about 16 patients were treatment-naive and roughly 10 were relapsed/refractory, while some 18 had unmutated IGHV. Samples at response were collected after a median of approximately twelve months of treatment, with a range of about 6 to 36 months. Partial responses were observed in about 25 patients and complete responses in 2; after a median follow-up of roughly 72 months, remission was maintained in approximately 15 patients and progression was observed in roughly twelve. Longitudinal samples were available for about 30% of the roughly 86 trial participants. Cryopreserved peripheral blood mononuclear cells were collected at three points: before therapy, at response, and at either sustained remission or disease progression. Samples averaged approximately 260,000 productive templates and more than 85,000 productive rearrangements. Patients were still on ibrutinib when every remission and progressive disease sample was collected.

The goal of deep resolution MiSeq sequencing was a depth between 1 in 1 million and 1 in 200,000 T cells, and coverage averaged 10x per clonotype. The immunoSEQ hsTCRB Kit was used to generate TCR beta libraries. Per the source publication's procedure: The data were analyzed with ImmunoSEQ Analyzer and ImmunoSEQ Data Assistant, and V, D and J gene assignments followed IMGT definitions. Clonality, which ranges from 0 to 1, was calculated as one minus the normalized Shannon entropy of productive rearrangement frequencies. Public clonotype analysis was restricted to overrepresented clonotypes comprising at least 0.05% of each patient's repertoire. About a dozen repertoires from age-matched healthy donors, obtained from immuneACCESS, served as clonality controls. TCRdb retrieved this table from immuneACCESS and kept in-frame rearrangements only. Not all clones are present; in checked studies, unresolved V genes account for under half, and no reason is known for the remainder. The V and J calls and clone size are taken from that table; D and trimming were inferred from the DNA. Present in this sample are almost 250,000 clones, 70% of which were seen just once. Jointly, the top ten make up less than 20% of the sample.

General findings and caveats noted by the study authors: At baseline, clonality was higher than in age-matched healthy donors and showed a strong correlation with circulating CD8+ T-cell counts. Public clonotypes were rare and either shrank or stayed stable during treatment, and the rise in clonality at ibrutinib response reflected expansion of private clonotypes. At ibrutinib response clonality went up, during sustained remission it held steady, and at progression it dropped back toward baseline. Sampling times were not matched between patients in sustained remission and patients whose disease was progressing, and lymph node repertoires were not examined.

What the time point label conveys for this sample: approximately 2 years on ibrutinib. For TCR beta library preparation, around 2.1 micrograms of genomic DNA were extracted from the cryopreserved PBMCs. Longitudinal blood samples from CLL patients on ibrutinib monotherapy underwent high-throughput TCR beta sequencing. Patients were enrolled in a phase 2 open-label single-center ibrutinib monotherapy trial. Counted from cysteine to phenylalanine, this CDR3 has 15 amino acids. The only DNA kept is the CDR3, 45 bases in frame from the first base. Between the V and J ends, shortened by 1 base and 7 bases respectively, the junction contains 14 bases. The germline V gene encodes CDR1 KGHSH and CDR2 LQKENI.

The sequence was collected from a human donor with chronic lymphocytic leukemia. The sequence is built from TRBV18 and TRBJ2-1, with a weak D call of TRBD2 (5 bases match). The sample consisted of PBMCs, taken after 24 months of ibrutinib treatment. The nucleotide sequence is TGTGCCAGCTCACCACGAGTGCTAGCCGATAATGAGCAGTTCTTC. This is translated as CASSPRVLADNEQFF.